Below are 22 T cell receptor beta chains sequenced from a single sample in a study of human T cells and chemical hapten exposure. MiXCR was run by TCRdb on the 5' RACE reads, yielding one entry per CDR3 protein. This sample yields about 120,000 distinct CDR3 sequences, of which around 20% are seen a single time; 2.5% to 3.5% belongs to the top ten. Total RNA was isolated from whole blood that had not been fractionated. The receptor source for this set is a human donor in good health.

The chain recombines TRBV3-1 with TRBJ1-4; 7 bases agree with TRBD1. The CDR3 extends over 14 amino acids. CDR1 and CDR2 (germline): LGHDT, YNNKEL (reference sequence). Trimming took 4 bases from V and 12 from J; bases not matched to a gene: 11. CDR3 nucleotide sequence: TGTGCCAGCAGCCTTCGACAGGGAAGGGGACAACTGTTTTTT. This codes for CASSLRQGRGQLFF. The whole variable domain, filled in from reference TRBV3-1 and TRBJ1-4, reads DTAVSQTPKYLVTQMGNDKSIKCEQNLGHDTMYWYKQDSKKFLKIMFSYNNKELIINETVPNRFSPKSPDKAHLNLHINSLELGDSAVYFCASSLRQGRGQLFFGSGTQLSVL.

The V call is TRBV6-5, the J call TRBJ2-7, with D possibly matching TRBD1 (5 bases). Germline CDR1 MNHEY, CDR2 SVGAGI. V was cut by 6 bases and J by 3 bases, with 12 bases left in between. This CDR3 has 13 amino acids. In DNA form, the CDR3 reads TGTGCCAGCAGACCCGACAGATACTACGAGCAGTACTTC. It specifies CASRPDRYYEQYF.

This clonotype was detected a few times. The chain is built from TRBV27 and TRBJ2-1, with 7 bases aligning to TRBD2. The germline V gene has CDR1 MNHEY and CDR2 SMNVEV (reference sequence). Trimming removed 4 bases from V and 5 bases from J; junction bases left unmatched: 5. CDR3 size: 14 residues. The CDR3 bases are TGTGCCAGCAGTTACTTGGGACTAAACAATGAGCAGTTCTTC. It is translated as CASSYLGLNNEQFF.

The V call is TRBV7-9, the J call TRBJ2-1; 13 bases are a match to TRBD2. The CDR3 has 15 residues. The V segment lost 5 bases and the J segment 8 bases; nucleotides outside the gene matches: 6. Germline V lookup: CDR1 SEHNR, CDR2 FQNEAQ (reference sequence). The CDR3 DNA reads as TGTGCCAGCAGCCCGCGACTAGCGGGAGGCTATGAGCAGTTCTTC. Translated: CASSPRLAGGYEQFF.

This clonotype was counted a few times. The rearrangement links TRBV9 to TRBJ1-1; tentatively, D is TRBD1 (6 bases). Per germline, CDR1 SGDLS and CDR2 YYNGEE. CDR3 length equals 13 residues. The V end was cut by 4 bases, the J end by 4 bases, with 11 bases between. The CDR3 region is CASSILGATEAFF. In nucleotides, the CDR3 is TGTGCCAGCAGCATTTTGGGGGCCACTGAAGCTTTCTTT.

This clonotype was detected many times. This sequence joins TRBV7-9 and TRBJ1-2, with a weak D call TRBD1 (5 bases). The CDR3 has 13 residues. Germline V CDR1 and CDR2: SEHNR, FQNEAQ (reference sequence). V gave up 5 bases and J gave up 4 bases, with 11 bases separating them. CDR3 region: CASSEGSAYGYTF. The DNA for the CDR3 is TGTGCCAGCAGCGAGGGGTCCGCCTATGGCTACACCTTC. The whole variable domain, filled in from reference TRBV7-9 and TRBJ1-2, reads DTGVSQNPRHKITKRGQNVTFRCDPISEHNRLYWYRQTLGQGPEFLTYFQNEAQLEKSRLLSDRFSAERPKGSFSTLEIQRTEQGDSAMYLCASSEGSAYGYTFGSGTRLTVV.

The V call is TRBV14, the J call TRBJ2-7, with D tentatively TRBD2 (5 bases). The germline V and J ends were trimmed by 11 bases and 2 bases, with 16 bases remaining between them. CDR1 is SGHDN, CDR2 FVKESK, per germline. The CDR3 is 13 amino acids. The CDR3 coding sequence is TGTGCCTGCAAAGTCGGACTCCCCTACGAGCAGTACTTC. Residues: CACKVGLPYEQYF.

The CDR3 protein is CASSVVGESGRSDTQYF. CDR3 in DNA: TGTGCCAGCAGCGTAGTTGGGGAGAGCGGGAGGAGCGATACGCAGTATTTT. The genes are TRBV9 and TRBJ2-3; 9 bases line up with TRBD2. The CDR3 covers 17 residues. V lost 0 bases, J lost 6 bases, and 11 bases stayed unmatched. Germline assignment: CDR1 SGDLS and CDR2 YYNGEE.

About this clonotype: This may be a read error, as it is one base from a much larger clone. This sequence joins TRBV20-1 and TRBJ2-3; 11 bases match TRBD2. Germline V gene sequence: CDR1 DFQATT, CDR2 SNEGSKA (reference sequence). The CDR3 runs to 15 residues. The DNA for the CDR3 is TGCAGTGCTAGCCGACTAGCGGGACGCACAGATAAGCAGTATTTT. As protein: CSASRLAGRTDKQYF.

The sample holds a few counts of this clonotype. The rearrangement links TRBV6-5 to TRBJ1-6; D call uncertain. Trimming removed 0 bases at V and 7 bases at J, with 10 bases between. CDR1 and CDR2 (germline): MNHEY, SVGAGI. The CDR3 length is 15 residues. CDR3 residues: CASSYSATANSPLHF. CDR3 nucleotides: TGTGCCAGCAGTTACTCGGCCACCGCCAATTCACCCCTCCACTTT.

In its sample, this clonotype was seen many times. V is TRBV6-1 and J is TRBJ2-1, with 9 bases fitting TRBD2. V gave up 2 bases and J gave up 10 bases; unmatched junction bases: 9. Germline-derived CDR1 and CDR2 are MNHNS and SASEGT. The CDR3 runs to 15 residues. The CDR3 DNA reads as TGTGCCAGCAGTGAATCGTTAGCGGGAGAATTAGAGCAGTTCTTC. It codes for CASSESLAGELEQFF.

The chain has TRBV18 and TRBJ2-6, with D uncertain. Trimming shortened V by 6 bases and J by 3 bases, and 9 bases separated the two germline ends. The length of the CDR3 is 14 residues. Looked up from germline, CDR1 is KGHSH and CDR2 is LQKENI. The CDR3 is CASSPTYGANVLTF. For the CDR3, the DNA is TGTGCCAGCTCCCCGACGTATGGGGCCAACGTCCTGACTTTC.

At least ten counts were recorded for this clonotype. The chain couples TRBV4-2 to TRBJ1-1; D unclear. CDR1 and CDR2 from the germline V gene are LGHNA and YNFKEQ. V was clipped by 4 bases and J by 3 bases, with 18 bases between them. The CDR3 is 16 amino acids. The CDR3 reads CASSPLTGRGDTEAFF. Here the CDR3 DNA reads TGTGCCAGCAGCCCCTTGACCGGACGAGGAGACACTGAAGCTTTCTTT.

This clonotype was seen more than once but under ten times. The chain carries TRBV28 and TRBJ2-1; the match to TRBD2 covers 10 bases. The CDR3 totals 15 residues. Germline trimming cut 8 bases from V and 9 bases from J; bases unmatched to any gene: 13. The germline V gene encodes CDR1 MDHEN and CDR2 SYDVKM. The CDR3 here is CASSPSGSKSGEQFF. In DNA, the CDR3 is TGTGCCAGCTCCCCTAGCGGGAGTAAAAGTGGTGAGCAGTTCTTC.

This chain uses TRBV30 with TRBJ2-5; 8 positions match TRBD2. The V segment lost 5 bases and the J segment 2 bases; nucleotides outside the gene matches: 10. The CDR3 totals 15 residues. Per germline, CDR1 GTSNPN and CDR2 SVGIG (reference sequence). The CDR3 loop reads CAWAPGGRTQETQYF. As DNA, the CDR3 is TGTGCCTGGGCGCCCGGCGGGAGGACTCAAGAGACCCAGTACTTC. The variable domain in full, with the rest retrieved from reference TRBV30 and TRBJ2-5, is SQTIHQWPATLVQPVGSPLSLECTVEGTSNPNLYWYRQAAGRGLQLLFYSVGIGQISSEVPQNLSASRPQDRQFILSSKKLLLSDSGFYLCAWAPGGRTQETQYFGPGTRLLVL.

CDR3 coding DNA: TGTGCCATCAGTGAGTCGATTCTGCGAGATCCCAATGAAGCTTTCTTT. It encodes CAISESILRDPNEAFF. V is TRBV10-3 and J is TRBJ1-1; no firm D call. This CDR3 is 16 amino acids long. Trimming left V 0 bases short and J 7 bases short, with 18 bases between. Germline CDR1 and CDR2: ENHRY and SYGVKD.

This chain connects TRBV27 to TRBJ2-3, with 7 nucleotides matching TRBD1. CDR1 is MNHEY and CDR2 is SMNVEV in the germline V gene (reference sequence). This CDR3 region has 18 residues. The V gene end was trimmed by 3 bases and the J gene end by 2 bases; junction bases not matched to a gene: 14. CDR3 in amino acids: CASSFFYTGQSITDTQYF. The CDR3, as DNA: TGTGCCAGCAGTTTTTTCTATACGGGACAGAGTATCACAGATACGCAGTATTTT.

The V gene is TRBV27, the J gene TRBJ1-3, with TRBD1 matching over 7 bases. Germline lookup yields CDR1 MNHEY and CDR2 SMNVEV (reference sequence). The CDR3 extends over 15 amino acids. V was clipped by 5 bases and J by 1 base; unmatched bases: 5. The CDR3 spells CASSRGGASGNTIYF. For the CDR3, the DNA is TGTGCCAGCAGTCGAGGGGGCGCATCTGGAAACACCATATATTTT.

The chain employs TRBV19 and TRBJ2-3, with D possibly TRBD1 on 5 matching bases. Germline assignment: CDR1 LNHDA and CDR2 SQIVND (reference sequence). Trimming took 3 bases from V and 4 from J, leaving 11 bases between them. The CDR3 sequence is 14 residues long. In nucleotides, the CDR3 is TGTGCCAGTAGTATTCAGGGTGGGGCAGATACGCAGTATTTT. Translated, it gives CASSIQGGADTQYF.

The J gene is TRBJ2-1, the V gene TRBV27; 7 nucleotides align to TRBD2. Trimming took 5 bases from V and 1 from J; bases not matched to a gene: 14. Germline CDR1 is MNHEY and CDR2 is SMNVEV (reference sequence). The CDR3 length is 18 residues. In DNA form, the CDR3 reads TGTGCCAGCAGTCCCTGGGGGGGGTTGGTAGTATCCTACAATGAGCAGTTCTTC. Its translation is CASSPWGGLVVSYNEQFF.

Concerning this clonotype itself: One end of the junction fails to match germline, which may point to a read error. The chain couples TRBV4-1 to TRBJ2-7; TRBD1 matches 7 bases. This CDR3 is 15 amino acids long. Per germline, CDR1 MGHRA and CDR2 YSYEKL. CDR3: CASSQVPTGAGEQCF. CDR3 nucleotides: TGCGCCAGCAGCCAAGTGCCCACAGGGGCCGGGGAGCAGTGCTTC.

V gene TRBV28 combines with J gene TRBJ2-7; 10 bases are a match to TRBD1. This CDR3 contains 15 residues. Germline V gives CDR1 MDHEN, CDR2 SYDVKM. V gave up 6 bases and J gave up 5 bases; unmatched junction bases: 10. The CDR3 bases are TGTGCCAGCAGCCGACAGGGGGCCCGGCGTAACGAGCAGTACTTC. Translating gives CASSRQGARRNEQYF.